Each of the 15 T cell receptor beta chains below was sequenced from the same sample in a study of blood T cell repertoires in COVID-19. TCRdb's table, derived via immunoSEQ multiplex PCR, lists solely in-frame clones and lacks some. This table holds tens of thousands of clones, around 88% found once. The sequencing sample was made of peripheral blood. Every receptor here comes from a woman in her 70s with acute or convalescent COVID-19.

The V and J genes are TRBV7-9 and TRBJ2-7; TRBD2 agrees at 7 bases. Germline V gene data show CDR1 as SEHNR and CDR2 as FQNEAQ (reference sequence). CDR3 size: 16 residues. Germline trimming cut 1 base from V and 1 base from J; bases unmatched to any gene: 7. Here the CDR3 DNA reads TGTGCCAGCAGCTTAGGTCTCAGCGGGGATTCCTACGAGCAGTACTTC. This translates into CASSLGLSGDSYEQYF. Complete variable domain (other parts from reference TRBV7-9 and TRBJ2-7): DTGVSQNPRHKITKRGQNVTFRCDPISEHNRLYWYRQTLGQGPEFLTYFQNEAQLEKSRLLSDRFSAERPKGSFSTLEIQRTEQGDSAMYLCASSLGLSGDSYEQYFGPGTRLTVT.

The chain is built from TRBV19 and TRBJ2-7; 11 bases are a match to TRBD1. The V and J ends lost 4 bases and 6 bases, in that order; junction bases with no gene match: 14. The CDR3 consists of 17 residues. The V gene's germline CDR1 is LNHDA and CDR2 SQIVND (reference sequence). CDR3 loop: CASSNRPRGTGGFEQYF. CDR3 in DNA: TGTGCCAGTAGTAACCGCCCCAGAGGGACAGGGGGTTTCGAGCAGTACTTC.

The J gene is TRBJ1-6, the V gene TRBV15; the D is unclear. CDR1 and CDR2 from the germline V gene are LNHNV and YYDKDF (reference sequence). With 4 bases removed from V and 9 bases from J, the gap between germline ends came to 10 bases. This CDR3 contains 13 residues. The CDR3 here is CATSKGVPSPLHF. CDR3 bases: TGTGCCACCAGCAAAGGAGTCCCTTCACCCCTCCACTTT.

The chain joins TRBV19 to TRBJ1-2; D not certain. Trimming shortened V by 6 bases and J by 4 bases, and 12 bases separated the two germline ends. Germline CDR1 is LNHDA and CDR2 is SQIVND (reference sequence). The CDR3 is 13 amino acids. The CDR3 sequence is CASRVENSYGYTF. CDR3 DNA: TGTGCCAGTAGAGTTGAAAATAGCTATGGCTACACCTTC.

The CDR3 coding sequence is TGTGCCAGCAGTGAAACCGGGACAGGGGATGGCTACACCTTC. Encoded protein: CASSETGTGDGYTF. V usage is TRBV6-1 and J usage is TRBJ1-2, with 10 bases matching TRBD1. CDR1 and CDR2 (germline): MNHNS, SASEGT. V shed 2 bases, J shed 6 bases, and the junction held 3 bases outside the gene matches. CDR3 length equals 14 residues.

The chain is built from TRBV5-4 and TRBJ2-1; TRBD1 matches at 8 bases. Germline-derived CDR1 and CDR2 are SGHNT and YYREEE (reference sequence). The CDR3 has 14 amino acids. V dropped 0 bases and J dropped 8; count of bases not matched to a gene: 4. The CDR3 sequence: CASSLVDRAHEQFF. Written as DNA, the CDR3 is TGTGCCAGCAGCTTGGTGGACAGGGCCCATGAGCAGTTCTTC.

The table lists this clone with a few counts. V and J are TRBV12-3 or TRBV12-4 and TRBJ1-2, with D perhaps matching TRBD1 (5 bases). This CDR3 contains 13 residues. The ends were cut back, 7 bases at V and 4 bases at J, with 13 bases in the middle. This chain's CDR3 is CASKLGGSYGYTF. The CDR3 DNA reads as TGTGCCAGCAAGCTGGGGGGGTCCTATGGCTACACCTTC.

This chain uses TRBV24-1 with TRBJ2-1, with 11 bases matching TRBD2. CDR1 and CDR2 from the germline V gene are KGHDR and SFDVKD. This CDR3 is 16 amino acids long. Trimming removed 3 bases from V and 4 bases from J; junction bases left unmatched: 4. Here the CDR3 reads CATSDGLAGQYNEQFF. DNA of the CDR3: TGTGCCACCAGTGATGGACTAGCGGGCCAGTACAATGAGCAGTTCTTC.

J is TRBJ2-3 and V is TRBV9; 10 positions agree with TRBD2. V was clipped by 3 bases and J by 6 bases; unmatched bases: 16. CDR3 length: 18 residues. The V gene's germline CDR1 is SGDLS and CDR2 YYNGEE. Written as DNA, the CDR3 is TGTGCCAGCAGCGCGGTGGTCGGACTAGCGGTTGGGTTTGATACGCAGTATTTT. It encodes CASSAVVGLAVGFDTQYF.

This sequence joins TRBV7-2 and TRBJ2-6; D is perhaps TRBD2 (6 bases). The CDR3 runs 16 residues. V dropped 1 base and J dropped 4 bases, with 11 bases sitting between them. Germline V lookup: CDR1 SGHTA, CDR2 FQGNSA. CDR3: CASSLGGGSGANVLTF. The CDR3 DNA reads TGTGCCAGCAGCTTAGGTGGGGGGTCCGGGGCCAACGTCCTGACTTTC. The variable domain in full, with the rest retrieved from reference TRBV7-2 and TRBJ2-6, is GAGVSQSPSNKVTEKGKDVELRCDPISGHTALYWYRQSLGQGLEFLIYFQGNSAPDKSGLPSDRFSAERTGGSVSTLTIQRTQQEDSAVYLCASSLGGGSGANVLTFGAGSRLTVL.

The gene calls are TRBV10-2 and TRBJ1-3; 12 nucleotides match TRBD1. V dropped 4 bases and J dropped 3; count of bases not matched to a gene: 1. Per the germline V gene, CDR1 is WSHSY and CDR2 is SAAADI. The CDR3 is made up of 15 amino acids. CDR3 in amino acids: CASSGDRGLGNTIYF. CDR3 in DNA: TGCGCCAGCAGTGGGGACAGGGGGCTTGGAAACACCATATATTTT.

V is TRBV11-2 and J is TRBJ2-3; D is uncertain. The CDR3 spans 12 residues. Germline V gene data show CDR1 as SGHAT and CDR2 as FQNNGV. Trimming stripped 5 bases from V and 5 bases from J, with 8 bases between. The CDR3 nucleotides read TGTGCCAGCAGCCGTCGGAGAGATACGCAGTATTTT. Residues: CASSRRRDTQYF.

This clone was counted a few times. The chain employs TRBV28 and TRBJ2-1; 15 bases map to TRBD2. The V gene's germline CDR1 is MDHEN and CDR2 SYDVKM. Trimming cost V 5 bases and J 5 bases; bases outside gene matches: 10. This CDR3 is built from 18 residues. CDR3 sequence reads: CASSLWTSGRAGDNEQFF. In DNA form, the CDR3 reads TGTGCCAGCAGTCTCTGGACTAGCGGGAGGGCCGGGGACAATGAGCAGTTCTTC.

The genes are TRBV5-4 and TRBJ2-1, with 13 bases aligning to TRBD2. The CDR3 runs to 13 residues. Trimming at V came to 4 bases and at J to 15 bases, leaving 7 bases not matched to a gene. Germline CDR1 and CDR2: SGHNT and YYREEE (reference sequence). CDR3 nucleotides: TGTGCCAGCAGCCCCGGACTAGCGGGAGTTCTGTTCTTC. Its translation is CASSPGLAGVLFF. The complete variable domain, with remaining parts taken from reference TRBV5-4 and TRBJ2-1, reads ETGVTQSPTHLIKTRGQQVTLRCSSQSGHNTVSWYQQALGQGPQFIFQYYREEENGRGNFPPRFSGLQFPNYSSELNVNALELDDSALYLCASSPGLAGVLFFGPGTRLTVL.

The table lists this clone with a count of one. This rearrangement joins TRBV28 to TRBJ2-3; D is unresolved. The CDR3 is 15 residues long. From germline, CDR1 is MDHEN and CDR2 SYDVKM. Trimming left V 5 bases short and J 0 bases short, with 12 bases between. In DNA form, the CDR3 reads TGTGCCAGCAGTCCAATACATCCTAGCACAGATACGCAGTATTTT. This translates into CASSPIHPSTDTQYF.